The clone carrying this T cell receptor beta chain was seen once. This sample is drawn from a study of blood T cell repertoires in COVID-19. About the study: T cells, B-cell-depleted T cells, or PBMCs supplied cDNA or gDNA.

Germline V CDR1 and CDR2: SGHVS, FQNEAQ. The CDR3 is 15 amino acids. V was clipped by 1 base and J by 5 bases, with 15 bases between them. Assay used: immunoSEQ multiplex PCR; TCRdb lists only in-frame clones, some missing. This sample has hundreds of thousands of clones, with around 83% found just once. Specimen: peripheral blood. The chain joins TRBV7-8 to TRBJ2-7; D possibly corresponds to TRBD1 (7 bases). The source is an older man with acute or convalescent COVID-19. The CDR3 here is CASSLGAGGINEQYF. The DNA of the CDR3 is TGTGCCAGCAGCTTAGGGGCAGGGGGGATAAACGAGCAGTACTTC.